These 27 T cell receptor beta chains were sequenced from one sample in a study of technical replicates of blood from four donors. Only in-frame clones appear in the TCRdb table, and some are missing; sequencing was by immunoSEQ multiplex PCR. The profile shows around 100,000 clones, 85% to 95% of them singletons. The source material was T cells isolated from PBMCs. These receptors all stem from a human donor in good health.

The rearrangement joins TRBV2 to TRBJ1-4, with a possible D match to TRBD1 (5 bases). Germline V gene lookup returns CDR1 SNHLY and CDR2 FYNNEI. The V and J ends lost 6 bases and 2 bases respectively, with 13 bases between them. CDR3 size: 15 residues. CDR3 bases: TGTGCCAGCAGGACAGCCCAGGAGACTAATGAAAAACTGTTTTTT. Amino acid sequence: CASRTAQETNEKLFF.

A single count supports this clone. The J gene is TRBJ2-1, the V gene TRBV9, with 9 positions matching TRBD2. The CDR3 is 15 amino acids. Germline CDR1 SGDLS, CDR2 YYNGEE. V shed 0 bases, J shed 6 bases, and the junction held 4 bases outside the gene matches. The CDR3 reads CASSVELAGVNEQFF. The CDR3 DNA reads as TGTGCCAGCAGCGTAGAGTTAGCGGGAGTCAATGAGCAGTTCTTC.

A single count supports this clone. The chain combines TRBV11-1 with TRBJ2-7; 7 bases fit TRBD2. CDR3 length equals 14 residues. Germline V gives CDR1 SGHAT, CDR2 FQDESV (reference sequence). The V segment lost 5 bases and the J segment 3 bases; nucleotides outside the gene matches: 7. CDR3 sequence reads: CASSPPSGDYEQYF. CDR3 DNA sequence: TGTGCCAGCAGCCCCCCTAGCGGAGACTACGAGCAGTACTTC.

The chain has TRBV9 and TRBJ2-1; a possible D gene is TRBD2 (5 bases). The germline V gene encodes CDR1 SGDLS and CDR2 YYNGEE. V was pared by 1 base and J by 10 bases, with 6 bases between. CDR3 length: 11 amino acids. The CDR3 nucleotides read TGTGCCAGCAGCGTAAGAGGGGAGCAGTTCTTC. Translating gives CASSVRGEQFF. Filled out from reference TRBV9 and TRBJ2-1, the complete variable domain reads DSGVTQTPKHLITATGQRVTLRCSPRSGDLSVYWYQQSLDQGLQFLIQYYNGEERAKGNILERFSAQQFPDLHSELNLSSLELGDSALYFCASSVRGEQFFGPGTRLTVL.

This clone appeared once. The CDR3 is CATTTTRSTGELFF. The CDR3, as DNA: TGTGCCACCACTACTACACGGAGTACCGGGGAGCTGTTTTTT. This chain joins TRBV28 and TRBJ2-2; D uncertain. This CDR3 comprises 14 residues. Germline-derived CDR1 and CDR2 are MDHEN and SYDVKM. V lost 10 bases and J lost 5, with 17 bases in between.

This clone has a single count. This chain joins TRBV28 and TRBJ2-3; 8 bases map to TRBD1. The junction had 10 bases not matched to a gene; V was cut back by 6 bases and J by 2 bases. Per the germline V gene, CDR1 is MDHEN and CDR2 is SYDVKM. The CDR3 is made up of 16 amino acids. The CDR3 protein is CASRGQASITTDTQYF. The CDR3 coding sequence is TGTGCCAGCAGGGGACAGGCATCTATAACCACAGATACGCAGTATTTT.

This clone was found once. V gene TRBV28 combines with J gene TRBJ2-3, with TRBD2 matching over 7 bases. Losses at the gene ends were 5 bases for V and 1 base for J; bases not matched to a gene: 6. Germline V gives CDR1 MDHEN, CDR2 SYDVKM. CDR3 length equals 15 residues. CDR3 sequence reads: CASSEAGRGTDTQYF. CDR3 sequence (DNA): TGTGCCAGCAGTGAAGCGGGAAGGGGCACAGATACGCAGTATTTT.

J is TRBJ2-1 and V is TRBV5-1; 10 positions agree with TRBD1. CDR3 length equals 16 residues. V gave up 3 bases and J gave up 3 bases; unmatched junction bases: 6. From germline, CDR1 is SGHRS and CDR2 YFSETQ. CDR3: CASSYGTGELYNEQFF. The CDR3 coding sequence is TGCGCCAGCAGCTATGGGACAGGGGAACTCTACAATGAGCAGTTCTTC. Based on the CDR3 plus reference TRBV5-1 and TRBJ2-1, the full variable domain is KAGVTQTPRYLIKTRGQQVTLSCSPISGHRSVSWYQQTPGQGLQFLFEYFSETQRNKGNFPGRFSGRQFSNSRSEMNVSTLELGDSALYLCASSYGTGELYNEQFFGPGTRLTVL.

The chain links TRBV10-3 to TRBJ2-3, with no clear D. CDR3 size: 12 residues. CDR1 is ENHRY, CDR2 SYGVKD, per germline. V lost 4 bases and J lost 4, with 6 bases in between. The CDR3 sequence is CAISGVPDTQYF. The CDR3 DNA reads as TGTGCCATCAGTGGAGTCCCAGATACGCAGTATTTT.

This chain connects TRBV28 to TRBJ2-1; 8 positions agree with TRBD2. J lost 1 base, V lost 3 bases, and 20 bases had no gene match. The germline gives CDR1 MDHEN, CDR2 SYDVKM. This CDR3 spans 21 amino acids. CDR3 bases: TGTGCCAGCAGTTTTTCCCCTGCACCGGGACTAGTTTTGGGGTCCTACAATGAGCAGTTCTTC. Its translation is CASSFSPAPGLVLGSYNEQFF.

This chain joins TRBV19 and TRBJ1-2; TRBD1 agrees at 7 bases. This CDR3 contains 17 residues. The V and J ends lost 3 bases and 2 bases, in that order; junction bases with no gene match: 12. Looked up from germline, CDR1 is LNHDA and CDR2 is SQIVND (reference sequence). CDR3 sequence reads: CASSIRVGGQINYGYTF. CDR3 bases: TGTGCCAGTAGTATCCGGGTAGGGGGACAGATAAACTATGGCTACACCTTC.

The chain is built from TRBV19 and TRBJ1-1; possibly TRBD1 for D (5 bases). The length of the CDR3 is 14 residues. Trimming cost V 4 bases and J 1 base, with 10 bases left between them. Per the germline V gene, CDR1 is LNHDA and CDR2 is SQIVND (reference sequence). The CDR3 is CASSRSGQNTEAFF. CDR3 DNA: TGTGCCAGTAGTAGGTCCGGACAGAACACTGAAGCTTTCTTT.

This clone was found a few times. The J gene is TRBJ1-2, the V gene TRBV28, with TRBD1 identical over 10 bases. CDR1 is MDHEN and CDR2 is SYDVKM in the germline V gene. J was trimmed by 6 bases and V by 3 bases; bases with no gene match: 4. The CDR3 runs 14 residues. Written as DNA, the CDR3 is TGTGCCAGCAGTTTTGCAGGGACAGGGGATGGCTACACCTTC. Translation: CASSFAGTGDGYTF.

The DNA for the CDR3 is TGCGCCAGCAGCCAAGAGTACCGGAGATACGAGCAGTACTTC. Translation: CASSQEYRRYEQYF. The rearrangement links TRBV4-1 to TRBJ2-7; no clear D gene. Trimming shortened V by 0 bases and J by 4 bases, and 10 bases separated the two germline ends. Germline V CDR1 and CDR2: MGHRA, YSYEKL. This CDR3 region has 14 residues.

The chain couples TRBV2 to TRBJ2-7; TRBD2 aligns across 9 bases. The junction had 4 bases not matched to a gene; V was cut back by 5 bases and J by 2 bases. This CDR3 spans 14 amino acids. Germline CDR1 reads SNHLY; CDR2 reads FYNNEI. The CDR3 loop is CASSPGLAAYEQYF. CDR3 DNA sequence: TGTGCCAGCAGTCCGGGACTAGCTGCCTACGAGCAGTACTTC.

This chain links TRBV6-1 with TRBJ1-5, with D perhaps matching TRBD1 (5 bases). The CDR3 has 13 amino acids. Deletions cut 4 bases from V and 6 bases from J, with 10 bases between. In germline, CDR1 is MNHNS, CDR2 SASEGT. CDR3 sequence: CASSGQRPQPQHF. Here the CDR3 DNA reads TGTGCCAGCAGTGGACAGAGACCTCAGCCCCAGCATTTT.

V is TRBV2 and J is TRBJ2-7; TRBD2 agrees at 12 bases. The CDR3 totals 17 residues. The junction had 7 bases not matched to a gene; V was cut back by 4 bases and J by 0 bases. From germline, CDR1 is SNHLY and CDR2 FYNNEI. The CDR3 sequence is CASSVLAGGPLSYEQYF. The CDR3 DNA sequence: TGTGCCAGCAGTGTGCTAGCGGGAGGGCCCCTCTCCTACGAGCAGTACTTC. The variable domain in full, with the rest retrieved from reference TRBV2 and TRBJ2-7, is EPEVTQTPSHQVTQMGQEVILRCVPISNHLYFYWYRQILGQKVEFLVSFYNNEISEKSEIFDDQFSVERPDGSNFTLKIRSTKLEDSAMYFCASSVLAGGPLSYEQYFGPGTRLTVT.

The chain links TRBV6-5 to TRBJ2-1; 9 positions agree with TRBD1. The CDR3 is made up of 16 amino acids. V lost 4 bases, J lost 0 bases, and 4 bases stayed unmatched. The germline CDR1 and CDR2 sequences are MNHEY and SVGAGI. The CDR3 protein is CASSWDREGSYNEQFF. Written as DNA, the CDR3 is TGTGCCAGCAGTTGGGACAGGGAGGGCTCCTACAATGAGCAGTTCTTC.

The chain has TRBV5-8 and TRBJ2-1; tentative D call: TRBD1 (6 bases). Per germline, CDR1 SGHTS and CDR2 YDEGEE. V lost 0 bases to trimming and J lost 10 bases, with 8 bases between them. The CDR3 loop spans 12 amino acids. The CDR3: CASSLVTGEQFF. DNA of the CDR3: TGTGCCAGCAGCTTGGTAACAGGGGAGCAGTTCTTC.

The gene calls are TRBV6-5 and TRBJ1-1, with D maybe TRBD1 (6 bases). CDR3 length: 12 amino acids. The ends were cut back, 5 bases at V and 11 bases at J, with 15 bases in the middle. Germline loops: CDR1 MNHEY, CDR2 SVGAGI. Here the CDR3 DNA reads TGTGCCAGCAGTCAAGGTCAGGGGAAGGCTTTCTTT. Amino acids: CASSQGQGKAFF.

The gene calls are TRBV7-9 and TRBJ1-2; no clear D gene. This CDR3 has 15 amino acids. Looked up from germline, CDR1 is SEHNR and CDR2 is FQNEAQ (reference sequence). Trimming left V 5 bases short and J 6 bases short, with 19 bases between. Written as DNA, the CDR3 is TGTGCCAGCAGCCCACCCTTAATAATGGCCGATGGCTACACCTTC. Its protein product is CASSPPLIMADGYTF.

As to this clone: The junction departs from the called germline gene at one end, perhaps through a read error. The chain recombines TRBV5-1 with TRBJ2-5; TRBD2 might be the D (6 bases). This CDR3 region has 15 residues. Germline V CDR1 and CDR2: SGHRS, YFSETQ. The DNA of the CDR3 is TGCGCCAGCAGCGGTTTCTCTAGCGCCCAAGGGACCCAGTACTTC. Translation: CASSGFSSAQGTQYF.

In nucleotides, the CDR3 is TGTGCCAGTAGTAGACAGGGGATAAACACTGAAGCTTTCTTT. It codes for CASSRQGINTEAFF. The rearrangement uses TRBV19 and TRBJ1-1, with 8 bases fitting TRBD1. Germline values: CDR1 LNHDA, CDR2 SQIVND (reference sequence). This CDR3 comprises 14 residues. V dropped 4 bases and J dropped 2; count of bases not matched to a gene: 3.

The chain is built from TRBV2 and TRBJ2-7; 7 bases map to TRBD2. CDR1 and CDR2 from the germline V gene are SNHLY and FYNNEI. V was clipped by 4 bases and J by 2 bases; unmatched bases: 11. The CDR3 has 16 amino acids. The CDR3, as DNA: TGTGCCAGCAGTGCCGAGGGAGGGATTGTCCCCTACGAGCAGTACTTC. Residues: CASSAEGGIVPYEQYF.

V usage is TRBV10-3 and J usage is TRBJ2-1; no clear D. This CDR3 has 13 residues. The germline V and J ends were trimmed by 4 bases and 6 bases, with 10 bases remaining between them. Germline-derived CDR1 and CDR2 are ENHRY and SYGVKD. The CDR3 DNA is TGTGCCATCAGTGCTTCGGTATCCAATGAGCAGTTCTTC. Its translation is CAISASVSNEQFF.

This clone was seen only once. J is TRBJ2-7 and V is TRBV14; 9 bases map to TRBD2. Germline V gene sequence: CDR1 SGHDN, CDR2 FVKESK. The CDR3 runs 15 residues. Trimming removed 0 bases from V and 6 bases from J; junction bases left unmatched: 6. CDR3 amino acids: CASSQEPAGGSEQYF. CDR3 sequence (DNA): TGTGCCAGCAGCCAAGAACCAGCGGGAGGTAGCGAGCAGTACTTC.

The chain couples TRBV29-1 to TRBJ1-3, with D tentatively TRBD1 (6 bases). The CDR3 runs to 14 residues. Per the germline V gene, CDR1 is SQVTM and CDR2 is ANQGSEA. V lost 5 bases and J lost 0, with 11 bases in between. CDR3 coding DNA: TGCAGCGTTAGAACAGGGATCTCTGGAAACACCATATATTTT. It is translated as CSVRTGISGNTIYF.